The T cell receptor beta chain described here comes from a study of blood T cell repertoires in COVID-19. Study information: COVID-19 samples from acute and convalescent phases originated in the United States, Italy and Spain. Sample material is recorded as cDNA or gDNA derived from T cells, B-cell-depleted T cells, or PBMCs.

Original methodology: For nucleated cells, counts were estimated from reference gene primer amplification. Sequencing was performed with immunoSEQ multiplex PCR; in TCRdb, only in-frame clones are kept and a portion is missing. That table is the source of V, J and clone size, and D and trimming were worked out from the DNA. The sample lists about 70,000 clones; 75% to 85% were seen once. Germline-derived CDR1 and CDR2 are GTSNPN and SVGIG (reference sequence). Between the trimmed V and J ends, which lost 4 bases and 0 bases, there was a span of 7 bases. CDR3 length: 12 residues. The source material was peripheral blood. The origin of this receptor is a woman in her 70s with acute or convalescent COVID-19. The V and J genes are TRBV30 and TRBJ2-7; no clear D gene. The CDR3 reads CAWTGNSYEQYF. In DNA form, the CDR3 reads TGTGCCTGGACAGGTAACTCCTACGAGCAGTACTTC.